The next 5 T cell receptor beta chains were all read from a single sample in a study of OX40 agonist ivuxolimab in advanced cancers. Sequencing was performed with immunoSEQ multiplex PCR; in TCRdb, only in-frame clones are kept and a portion is missing. The table shows 95,000 to 150,000 clones, with about 93% occurring only once. The sample consisted of CD4+ or CD8+ T cells sorted from blood, taken in a trial of the OX40 agonist ivuxolimab. The source is an adult with an advanced solid tumor such as melanoma, head and neck, liver or kidney cancer.

This sequence joins TRBV6-5 and TRBJ2-7; D is uncertain. Trimming took off 5 bases at V and 0 bases at J, with 8 bases between the two ends. The CDR3 runs to 13 residues. From germline, CDR1 is MNHEY and CDR2 SVGAGI. CDR3 sequence reads: CASSGSVSYEQYF. CDR3 DNA: TGTGCCAGCAGTGGATCAGTCTCCTACGAGCAGTACTTC.

This clone was detected once. The chain uses TRBV2 and TRBJ2-5, with no clear D. The CDR3 consists of 14 residues. Germline assignment: CDR1 SNHLY and CDR2 FYNNEI. V gave up 10 bases and J gave up 0 bases, with 15 bases separating them. CDR3 loop: CAIRPARYQETQYF. The CDR3, as DNA: TGTGCCATCCGACCAGCCAGGTACCAAGAGACCCAGTACTTC.

This sequence joins TRBV4-2 and TRBJ2-3; D perhaps matches TRBD1 (5 bases). The CDR3 is 16 amino acids. V was clipped by 1 base and J by 0 bases, with 11 bases between them. The germline V gene encodes CDR1 LGHNA and CDR2 YNFKEQ. CDR3 sequence reads: CASSQVDRSSTDTQYF. The CDR3 coding sequence is TGTGCCAGCAGCCAAGTAGACAGATCAAGCACAGATACGCAGTATTTT.

The chain carries TRBV7-7 and TRBJ2-7; weak D call: TRBD1 (6 bases). This CDR3 contains 14 residues. CDR1 and CDR2 (germline): SSHAT, FNYEAQ (reference sequence). Trimming pared 4 bases from V and 2 bases from J, leaving 12 bases between. The CDR3 DNA reads as TGTGCCAGCAGCTCAGGGGTAGGAGCCTACGAGCAGTACTTC. Translating gives CASSSGVGAYEQYF.

V and J are TRBV6-6 and TRBJ2-3; perhaps TRBD2 as D (6 bases). The CDR3 contains 16 residues. Trimming left V 2 bases short and J 3 bases short, with 15 bases between. CDR1 and CDR2 (germline): MNHNY, SVGAGI (reference sequence). As DNA, the CDR3 is TGTGCCAGCAGTTACAATCGGGGGATCGGGACAGATACGCAGTATTTT. It translates to CASSYNRGIGTDTQYF.